Listed here are 21 T cell receptor beta chains from one sample, sequenced in a study of T-cell reconstitution after alpha-beta-depleted transplantation in children. The authors prepared the TCRbeta library with unique molecular identifiers. TCRdb reprocessed the PCR reads via MiXCR and lists one record per CDR3 protein. The sample holds about 580,000 distinct CDR3 sequences, roughly 23% seen once. Specimen: PBMCs, mostly from graft donor cells, collected 360 days after TCRalphabeta/CD19-depleted stem cell transplant. The receptor set was obtained from a boy in the first two years of life who had a stem cell transplant for acute myeloid leukemia, so the T cells may come from the graft donor.

The chain uses TRBV7-9 and TRBJ1-1; D gene uncertain. The germline V gene encodes CDR1 SEHNR and CDR2 FQNEAQ (reference sequence). There are 15 residues in the CDR3. The V end was cut by 5 bases, the J end by 2 bases, with 15 bases between. DNA of the CDR3: TGTGCCAGCAGCCCCCCCTTGGGAGCCAACACTGAAGCTTTCTTT. The encoded protein is CASSPPLGANTEAFF.

Ten or more counts support this clonotype. Here the CDR3 reads CASSLSGNTDTQYF. Here the CDR3 DNA reads TGTGCCAGCAGCCTTAGCGGAAACACAGATACGCAGTATTTT. This rearrangement joins TRBV7-3 to TRBJ2-3; a weak D match, TRBD2 (6 bases). V lost 5 bases to trimming and J lost 2 bases, with 11 bases between them. The CDR3 spans 14 residues. CDR1 is SGHTA, CDR2 FQGTGA, per germline.

This clonotype was detected ten times or more. The CDR3 region is CASLAVSSYNEQFF. The CDR3 DNA follows: TGTGCCAGCTTAGCGGTATCCTCCTACAATGAGCAGTTCTTC. The chain employs TRBV12-3 or TRBV12-4 and TRBJ2-1; D is perhaps TRBD2 (6 bases). V was pared by 8 bases and J by 0 bases, with 11 bases between. The CDR3 is 14 amino acids.

This clonotype has a count of ten or more. The chain is built from TRBV2 and TRBJ1-1; no clear D. This CDR3 has 13 residues. Germline V gene lookup returns CDR1 SNHLY and CDR2 FYNNEI. Deletions cut 7 bases from V and 1 base from J, with 10 bases between. CDR3 in amino acids: CASIALSNTEAFF. The CDR3 DNA reads TGTGCCAGCATCGCGTTATCGAACACTGAAGCTTTCTTT.

This clonotype has more than one count but fewer than ten. As DNA, the CDR3 is TGTGCCAGCAGTTTATATCTGGGACAGGGTGAGGGCAATGAGCAGTTCTTC. Its translation: CASSLYLGQGEGNEQFF. The chain links TRBV12-3 or TRBV12-4 to TRBJ2-1; 9 positions match TRBD1. This CDR3 has 17 amino acids. V gave up 2 bases and J gave up 6 bases; unmatched junction bases: 11.

The genes are TRBV29-1 and TRBJ2-3; D gene uncertain. V was pared by 4 bases and J by 3 bases, with 8 bases between. Germline-derived CDR1 and CDR2 are SQVTM and ANQGSEA. The CDR3 has 12 amino acids. In DNA, the CDR3 is TGCAGCGTTGTGGAGCCAACAGATACGCAGTATTTT. This sequence encodes CSVVEPTDTQYF.

The chain joins TRBV19 to TRBJ2-6; D gene unclear. Germline CDR1 is LNHDA and CDR2 is SQIVND (reference sequence). V lost 3 bases to trimming and J lost 0 bases, with 9 bases between them. CDR3 length equals 16 residues. CDR3 bases: TGTGCCAGTAGTATTTACGGGTTCTCTGGGGCCAACGTCCTGACTTTC. Residues: CASSIYGFSGANVLTF.

This chain joins TRBV20-1 and TRBJ2-5; D is undetermined. Trimming took 6 bases from V and 4 from J, leaving 21 bases between them. The germline CDR1 and CDR2 sequences are DFQATT and SNEGSKA (reference sequence). This CDR3 has 15 residues. CDR3 region: CSADDFPDFGETQYF. The CDR3 DNA sequence: TGCAGTGCCGATGATTTCCCCGATTTCGGAGAGACCCAGTACTTC.

This clonotype was counted at least ten times. The CDR3 spells CASSKDRFYNEQFF. CDR3 bases: TGTGCCAGCAGCAAAGACAGATTCTACAATGAGCAGTTCTTC. The V call is TRBV9, the J call TRBJ2-1; perhaps TRBD1 as D (5 bases). CDR1 SGDLS and CDR2 YYNGEE come from the germline V gene. Trimming cost V 4 bases and J 3 bases, with 11 bases left between them. The CDR3 totals 14 residues.

V and J are TRBV6-5 and TRBJ2-7, with D perhaps matching TRBD2 (6 bases). Trimming removed 5 bases at V and 0 bases at J, with 11 bases between. The CDR3 spans 14 residues. Germline V gene sequence: CDR1 MNHEY, CDR2 SVGAGI. Here the CDR3 reads CASSIQEGSYEQYV. The CDR3 coding sequence is TGTGCCAGCAGTATACAGGAGGGCTCCTACGAGCAGTACGTC.

V and J are TRBV7-3 and TRBJ2-3, with no clear D. The length of the CDR3 is 13 residues. The germline CDR1 and CDR2 sequences are SGHTA and FQGTGA. Trimming took 3 bases from V and 6 from J, leaving 10 bases between them. The CDR3 protein is CASSFSNFDTQYF. In DNA form, the CDR3 reads TGTGCCAGCAGCTTTTCGAACTTCGATACGCAGTATTTT.

Details on this clonotype: Because it lacks the conserved phenylalanine or tryptophan at the end, this CDR3 is likely a read error. The chain recombines TRBV12-3 or TRBV12-4 with TRBJ1-5; D perhaps matches TRBD1 (5 bases). Trimming stripped 5 bases from V and 5 bases from J, with 19 bases between. There are 16 residues in the CDR3. CDR3 loop: CASSPGDGRRHQPQHY. The DNA of the CDR3 is TGTGCCAGCAGTCCGGGGGACGGACGGAGGCATCAGCCCCAGCATTAT.

This clonotype was recorded at least ten times. This chain uses TRBV11-2 with TRBJ2-3; D could derive from TRBD1 or TRBD2 (6 bases each). The V end lost 5 bases, the J end lost 1 base, and 28 bases lay between the germline ends. The germline CDR1 and CDR2 sequences are SGHAT and FQNNGV. The CDR3 sequence is 20 residues long. The CDR3 is CASSPPPQGILRGGTDTQYF. The CDR3 DNA sequence: TGTGCCAGCAGCCCCCCCCCACAGGGAATTTTGCGCGGGGGCACAGATACGCAGTATTTT.

The V and J genes are TRBV6-5 and TRBJ1-1; 7 bases are a match to TRBD1. The CDR3 contains 16 residues. Germline CDR1 reads MNHEY; CDR2 reads SVGAGI. The V segment lost 0 bases and the J segment 5 bases; nucleotides outside the gene matches: 9. This CDR3 is CASSYSRDRVETEAFF. The CDR3 DNA sequence: TGTGCCAGCAGTTACTCGAGAGACAGGGTTGAAACTGAAGCTTTCTTT.

This clonotype occurred many times. The V call is TRBV2, the J call TRBJ2-1; 13 nucleotides line up with TRBD2. The V gene's germline CDR1 is SNHLY and CDR2 FYNNEI. This CDR3 contains 15 residues. V dropped 7 bases and J dropped 8; count of bases not matched to a gene: 8. CDR3 sequence (DNA): TGTGCCAGCACAAGGGGGACTAGCGGGGTCTATGAGCAGTTCTTC. Residues: CASTRGTSGVYEQFF.

The CDR3 nucleotides are TGTGCCACCAGCAGCCCCGGGACAGGGGAATACGAGCAGTACTTC. Encoded protein: CATSSPGTGEYEQYF. The chain is built from TRBV15 and TRBJ2-7, with TRBD1 identical over 10 bases. Germline CDR1 reads LNHNV; CDR2 reads YYDKDF (reference sequence). Trimming at V came to 3 bases and at J to 4 bases, leaving 6 bases not matched to a gene. This CDR3 is built from 15 residues.

The chain employs TRBV12-3 or TRBV12-4 and TRBJ2-3, with 8 bases aligning to TRBD2. With 3 bases clipped from V and 3 bases from J, the junction kept 11 bases outside the gene matches. The CDR3 is made up of 17 amino acids. CDR3 residues: CASSFGTRASGTDTQYF. Written as DNA, the CDR3 is TGTGCCAGCAGTTTCGGGACCCGGGCTAGCGGGACAGATACGCAGTATTTT.

This clonotype has ten or more counts. The V and J genes are TRBV11-2 and TRBJ2-3; 8 bases agree with TRBD2. Per germline, CDR1 SGHAT and CDR2 FQNNGV. The CDR3 extends over 15 amino acids. After removal of 1 base from V and 3 bases from J, the junction contained 3 bases not matched to a gene. CDR3 region: CASSLVGGVTDTQYF. CDR3 DNA sequence: TGTGCCAGCAGCTTAGTCGGGGGGGTGACAGATACGCAGTATTTT.

This clonotype was observed a handful of times. The chain links TRBV20-1 to TRBJ2-7; tentative D call: TRBD2 (7 bases). This CDR3 has 15 residues. CDR1 is DFQATT and CDR2 is SNEGSKA in the germline V gene (reference sequence). Deletions cut 0 bases from V and 4 bases from J, with 16 bases between. This CDR3 reads CSARDGGGAGYEQYF. Written as DNA, the CDR3 is TGCAGTGCTAGAGATGGAGGGGGGGCCGGGTACGAGCAGTACTTC.

The chain uses TRBV6-5 and TRBJ2-5; D not resolved. Germline V gene sequence: CDR1 MNHEY, CDR2 SVGAGI. The V and J ends lost 10 bases and 2 bases respectively, with 11 bases between them. This CDR3 is 12 amino acids long. For the CDR3, the DNA is TGTGCCACCAAGTGGGCTCAAGAGACCCAGTACTTC. It yields the protein CATKWAQETQYF.

The chain is built from TRBV5-6 and TRBJ1-2; a weak D match, TRBD1 (6 bases). V was trimmed by 0 bases and J by 5 bases, leaving 17 bases between them. The CDR3 is 16 amino acids. The V gene's germline CDR1 is SGHDT and CDR2 YYEEEE. CDR3 DNA sequence: TGTGCCAGCAGCTTGGCCGGGACACTACGACTGTATGGCTACACCTTC. Amino acid sequence: CASSLAGTLRLYGYTF.